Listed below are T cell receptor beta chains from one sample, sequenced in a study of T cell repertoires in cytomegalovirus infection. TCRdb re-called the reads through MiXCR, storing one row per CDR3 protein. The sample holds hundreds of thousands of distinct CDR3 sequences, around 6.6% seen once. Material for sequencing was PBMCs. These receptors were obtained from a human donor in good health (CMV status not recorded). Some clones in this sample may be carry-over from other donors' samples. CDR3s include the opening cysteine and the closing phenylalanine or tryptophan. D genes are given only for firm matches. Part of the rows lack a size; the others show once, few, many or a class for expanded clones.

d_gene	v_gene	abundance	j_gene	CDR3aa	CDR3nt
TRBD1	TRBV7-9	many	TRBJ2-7	CASSFRTGREQYF	TGTGCCAGCAGCTTCCGGACAGGGAGGGAGCAGTACTTC
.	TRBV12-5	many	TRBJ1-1	CASAPPVGSVTEAFF	TGTGCTAGTGCCCCCCCGGTAGGGTCGGTCACTGAAGCTTTCTTT
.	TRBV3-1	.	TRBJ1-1	CASSQVKWNTEAFF	TGTGCCAGCAGCCAAGTAAAGTGGAACACTGAAGCTTTCTTT
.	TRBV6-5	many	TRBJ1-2	CASSYSTADYGYTF	TGTGCCAGCAGTTACTCGACTGCCGACTATGGCTACACCTTC
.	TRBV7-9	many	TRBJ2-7	CASSSGTTYEQYF	TGTGCCAGCAGCTCCGGGACAACCTACGAGCAGTACTTC
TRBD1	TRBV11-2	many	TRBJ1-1	CASSLFGGTAIEAFF	TGTGCCAGCAGCTTATTCGGGGGGACAGCAATCGAAGCTTTCTTT
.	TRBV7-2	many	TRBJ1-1	CASSVQPGPNTEAFF	TGTGCCAGCAGCGTTCAACCGGGCCCGAACACTGAAGCTTTCTTT
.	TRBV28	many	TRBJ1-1	CASTGPLLLNTEAFF	TGTGCCAGCACCGGACCGCTCCTCTTGAACACTGAAGCTTTCTTT
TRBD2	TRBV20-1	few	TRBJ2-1	CSARWGLAQSSYNEQFF	TGCAGTGCTAGATGGGGACTAGCCCAGAGCTCCTACAATGAGCAGTTCTTC
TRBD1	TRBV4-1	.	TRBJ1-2	CASSQEGSRGHGYTF	TGCGCCAGCAGCCAAGAAGGTTCCAGGGGGCATGGCTACACCTTC
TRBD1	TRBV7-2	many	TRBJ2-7	CASSLGTGTYEQYF	TGTGCCAGCAGCTTAGGGACAGGGACCTACGAGCAGTACTTC
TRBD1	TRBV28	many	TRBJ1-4	CASSLIGTVHNEKLFF	TGTGCCAGCAGTCTTATAGGGACAGTCCATAATGAAAAACTGTTTTTT
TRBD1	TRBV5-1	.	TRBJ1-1	CASWDPGQGTTEAFF	TGCGCCAGCTGGGACCCGGGACAGGGGACGACTGAAGCTTTCTTT
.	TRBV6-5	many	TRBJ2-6	CASSPRVSSGANVLTF	TGTGCCAGCAGTCCTAGGGTATCATCTGGGGCCAACGTCCTGACTTTC
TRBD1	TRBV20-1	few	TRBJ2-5	CSAREQDRGPMGTQYF	TGCAGTGCTAGAGAGCAGGACAGGGGGCCCATGGGGACCCAGTACTTC
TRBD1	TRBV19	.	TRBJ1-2	CASSIRTGPVSYTF	TGTGCCAGTAGTATCCGGACAGGACCGGTAAGCTACACCTTC
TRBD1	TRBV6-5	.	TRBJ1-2	CASLTGGYGYTF	TGTGCCAGCCTCACAGGGGGCTATGGCTACACCTTC
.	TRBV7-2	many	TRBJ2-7	CASSFNGYEQYF	TGTGCCAGCAGCTTTAACGGCTACGAGCAGTACTTC
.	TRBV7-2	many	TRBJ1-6	CASSFSDSPLHF	TGTGCCAGCAGCTTTTCAGATTCACCCCTCCACTTT
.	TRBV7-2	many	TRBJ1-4	CASSFFISGQSNSEKLFF	TGTGCCAGCAGCTTTTTCATCAGTGGACAGTCAAACAGTGAAAAACTGTTTTTT
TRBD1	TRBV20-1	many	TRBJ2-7	CSARLYRGYEQYF	TGCAGTGCTAGGCTATACAGGGGGTACGAGCAGTACTTC
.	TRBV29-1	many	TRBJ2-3	CSVESLNTDTQYF	TGCAGCGTTGAGTCCCTTAACACAGATACGCAGTATTTT
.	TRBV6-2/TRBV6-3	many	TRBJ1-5	CASSWSVTPNQPQHF	TGTGCCAGCTCGTGGTCCGTGACCCCCAATCAGCCCCAGCATTTT
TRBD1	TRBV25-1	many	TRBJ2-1	CASSERPGTGDNEQFF	TGTGCCAGCAGTGAAAGGCCCGGGACAGGAGACAATGAGCAGTTCTTC
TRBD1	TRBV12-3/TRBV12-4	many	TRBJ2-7	CASSSPVGQTYEQYF	TGTGCCAGCAGCTCCCCAGTGGGACAGACCTACGAGCAGTACTTC
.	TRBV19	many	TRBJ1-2	CASSRQVTNYGYTF	TGTGCCAGTAGTAGACAGGTGACTAACTATGGCTACACCTTC
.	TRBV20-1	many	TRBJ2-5	CSASGTQETQYF	TGCAGTGCTAGTGGCACCCAAGAGACCCAGTACTTC
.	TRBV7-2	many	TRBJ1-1	CASSQYSSGTEAFF	TGTGCCAGCAGCCAATATTCGTCAGGGACTGAAGCTTTCTTT
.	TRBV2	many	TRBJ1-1	CASSEEVWNTEAFF	TGTGCCAGCAGTGAAGAGGTTTGGAACACTGAAGCTTTCTTT
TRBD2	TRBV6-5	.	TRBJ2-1	CASSPSGGPNEQFF	TGTGCCAGCAGTCCCAGCGGGGGGCCCAATGAGCAGTTCTTC
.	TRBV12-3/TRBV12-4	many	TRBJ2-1	CASSPLWDEQFF	TGTGCCAGCAGCCCACTCTGGGATGAGCAGTTCTTC
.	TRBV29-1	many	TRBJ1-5	CSVELGGPQHF	TGCAGCGTCGAGCTGGGGGGGCCCCAGCATTTT
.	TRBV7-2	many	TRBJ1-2	CASSFNVGGYTF	TGTGCCAGCAGCTTTAACGTTGGGGGCTACACCTTC
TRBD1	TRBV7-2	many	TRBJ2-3	CASSIRTGRSTDTQYF	TGTGCCAGCAGCATTCGGACAGGTCGGAGTACAGATACGCAGTATTTT
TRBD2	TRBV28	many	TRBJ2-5	CASSFASGGAGAETQYF	TGTGCCAGCAGTTTCGCTAGCGGGGGAGCGGGGGCCGAGACCCAGTACTTC
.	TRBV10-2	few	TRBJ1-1	CASRARGTMNTEAFF	TGCGCCAGCAGAGCGAGAGGGACCATGAACACTGAAGCTTTCTTT
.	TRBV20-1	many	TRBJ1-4	CSAANRGINEKLFF	TGCAGTGCGGCGAATAGGGGGATTAATGAAAAACTGTTTTTT
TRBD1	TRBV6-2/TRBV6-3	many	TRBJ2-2	CASRDRAGQLANTGELFF	TGTGCCAGCAGGGACAGGGCGGGACAATTAGCGAACACCGGGGAGCTGTTTTTT
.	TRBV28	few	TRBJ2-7	CASKIPGIHEQYF	TGTGCCAGCAAAATTCCGGGAATCCACGAGCAGTACTTC
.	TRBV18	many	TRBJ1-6	CASSSSMGISSYNSPLHF	TGTGCCAGCTCATCTAGCATGGGAATAAGCTCCTATAATTCACCCCTCCACTTT
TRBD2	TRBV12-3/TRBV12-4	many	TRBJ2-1	CASSWGGLLRHNEQFF	TGTGCCAGCAGTTGGGGGGGACTCCTAAGGCACAATGAGCAGTTCTTC
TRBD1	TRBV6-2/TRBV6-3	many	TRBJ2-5	CASSYPRDRGTMAQYF	TGTGCCAGCAGTTACCCCCGGGACAGGGGTACGATGGCCCAGTACTTC